Sequencing of this T cell receptor (beta chain) was carried out in a study of CD8 T cells in Susac syndrome. An input of roughly 0.5 to 1 ug of RNA was subjected to reverse transcription using random hexamers. Amplification of TCR beta CDR3 by immunoSEQ multiplex PCR spanned 54 Vbeta and 13 Jbeta. TCRdb reprocessed the immunoSEQ multiplex PCR reads via MiXCR and lists one record per CDR3 protein. The sample includes approximately 150,000 distinct CDR3 sequences, approximately 94% of them seen just once. Germline CDR1 reads SQVTM; CDR2 reads ANQGSEA. The CDR3 is 14 amino acids. With 2 bases removed from V and 8 bases from J, the gap between germline ends came to 18 bases.

The source material was CD4+ T cells from PBMCs. The chain links TRBV29-1 to TRBJ1-2; D is perhaps TRBD1 (5 bases). This sequence originates from a human donor with multiple sclerosis. CDR3 region: CSVEFSFYEGGYTF. In nucleotides, the CDR3 is TGCAGCGTTGAATTTTCCTTCTACGAGGGGGGCTACACCTTC.